These 28 T cell receptor beta chains originate from one sample sequenced in a study of blood T cells in healthy people across ages. A second roughly 6 to 12 cycle PCR used barcoded and J-beta primers. TCRdb called the 5' RACE reads again in MiXCR, with one record for every CDR3 protein. Of approximately 670,000 distinct CDR3 sequences listed, approximately 40% were seen once; the top ten hold about 30%. The sample comprised blood. These receptors were obtained from a man of 80 years or more in good health.

This clonotype has just a few counts. The CDR3 sequence: CASSLQGWTEYQETQYF. The CDR3 DNA sequence: TGTGCCAGCAGCCTACAGGGATGGACAGAGTACCAAGAGACCCAGTACTTC. The gene calls are TRBV11-2 and TRBJ2-5, with a weak D call TRBD1 (6 bases). CDR1 SGHAT and CDR2 FQNNGV come from the germline V gene. Trimming left V 5 bases short and J 0 bases short, with 19 bases between. The CDR3 totals 17 residues.

In DNA, the CDR3 is TGTGCCATCAGTGGGACTAGCGGGGGTGTCGGCACAGATACGCAGTATTTT. This encodes CAISGTSGGVGTDTQYF. The rearrangement uses TRBV10-3 and TRBJ2-3; 13 bases are a match to TRBD2. The V gene end was trimmed by 4 bases and the J gene end by 1 base; junction bases not matched to a gene: 5. In germline, CDR1 is ENHRY, CDR2 SYGVKD. The CDR3 loop spans 17 amino acids.

The CDR3 DNA follows: TGTGCCAGCAGCCAAAGGGTGAACTATGGCTACACCTTC. This sequence encodes CASSQRVNYGYTF. The genes are TRBV5-5 and TRBJ1-2; unclear D gene. V lost 4 bases to trimming and J lost 2 bases, with 9 bases between them. The CDR3 length is 13 residues. Germline-derived CDR1 and CDR2 are SGHKS and YYEKEE (reference sequence).

This clonotype was seen once. The rearrangement joins TRBV11-1 to TRBJ2-5; D is perhaps TRBD1 or TRBD2 (6 bases each). Trimming took off 10 bases at V and 4 bases at J, with 19 bases between the two ends. Per the germline V gene, CDR1 is SGHAT and CDR2 is FQDESV (reference sequence). The CDR3 contains 14 residues. CDR3 sequence: CATFRRGVGETQYF. The CDR3 DNA follows: TGTGCCACATTCAGGAGGGGGGTCGGAGAGACCCAGTACTTC.

This clonotype was observed a few times. The CDR3 sequence: CASSSLTSGSSYNEQFF. DNA of the CDR3: TGTGCCAGCAGCTCCCTGACTAGCGGGAGCTCCTACAATGAGCAGTTCTTC. This chain joins TRBV7-3 and TRBJ2-1; 12 positions agree with TRBD2. This CDR3 has 17 residues. CDR1 is SGHTA and CDR2 is FQGTGA in the germline V gene. V lost 4 bases and J lost 0; bases outside the gene matches: 4.

A remark on this clonotype: A read error may be the cause here, since a much bigger clone is one base away. The rearrangement joins TRBV4-3 to TRBJ2-1, with TRBD2 matching 7 bases. Losses at the gene ends were 1 base for V and 10 bases for J; bases not matched to a gene: 10. The CDR3 is 15 residues long. Germline V lookup: CDR1 LGHNA, CDR2 YSLEER. CDR3 nucleotide sequence: TGCGCCAGCAGCCAAGGTAGGGAGGGAACCTACGAGCAGTTCTTC. It codes for CASSQGREGTYEQFF.

The chain combines TRBV28 with TRBJ1-5; 9 bases agree with TRBD1. CDR1 is MDHEN and CDR2 is SYDVKM in the germline V gene. The CDR3 extends over 15 amino acids. Germline trimming cut 5 bases from V and 2 bases from J; bases unmatched to any gene: 4. As DNA, the CDR3 is TGTGCCAGCAGTACAGGGGGCGCGGGCAATCAGCCCCAGCATTTT. It specifies CASSTGGAGNQPQHF.

The chain is built from TRBV29-1 and TRBJ1-1, with a tentative D call TRBD1 (5 bases). Deletions cut 1 base from V and 2 bases from J, with 11 bases between. The CDR3 contains 14 residues. In germline, CDR1 is SQVTM, CDR2 ANQGSEA. Here the CDR3 reads CSVEVDGANTEAFF. DNA for the CDR3: TGCAGCGTTGAAGTGGACGGGGCCAACACTGAAGCTTTCTTT.

The rearrangement joins TRBV7-2 to TRBJ2-7; D might be TRBD2 (5 bases). The V gene's germline CDR1 is SGHTA and CDR2 FQGNSA. This CDR3 is 16 amino acids long. V was shortened by 2 bases and J by 2 bases, with 16 bases between the two germline ends. The CDR3 sequence: CASSLSRDFSAYEQYF. DNA of the CDR3: TGTGCCAGCAGCTTAAGCCGGGATTTTAGCGCCTACGAGCAGTACTTC.

In regard to this clonotype: Given a much more abundant clone one base away, this may be a read error. The V call is TRBV27, the J call TRBJ2-3; D tentatively fits TRBD1 or TRBD2 (5 bases each). This CDR3 spans 18 amino acids. The V and J ends lost 5 bases and 4 bases respectively, with 25 bases between them. Per the germline V gene, CDR1 is MNHEY and CDR2 is SMNVEV (reference sequence). The CDR3 spells CASSIDRQQGVYSDTQYF. Here the CDR3 DNA reads TGTGCCAGCAGTATCGACCGTCAGCAGGGAGTTTATTCAGATACGCAGTATTTT.

This clonotype showed up many times. V is TRBV2 and J is TRBJ2-5; D could derive from TRBD1 or TRBD2 (6 bases each). Per the germline V gene, CDR1 is SNHLY and CDR2 is FYNNEI. V lost 8 bases to trimming and J lost 2 bases, with 18 bases between them. CDR3 size: 15 residues. CDR3 protein: CASSVTGLIQETQYF. The DNA for the CDR3 is TGTGCCAGCTCCGTGACAGGACTAATACAAGAGACCCAGTACTTC.

This clonotype showed up many times. The chain uses TRBV29-1 and TRBJ2-1, with 7 bases matching TRBD1. Germline CDR1 SQVTM, CDR2 ANQGSEA. The CDR3 covers 13 residues. Unmatched junction bases numbered 4, after V lost 4 bases and J lost 4 bases. The CDR3 here is CSVVGTAYNEQFF. CDR3 sequence (DNA): TGCAGCGTTGTCGGGACAGCATACAATGAGCAGTTCTTC.

This clonotype was counted ten times or more. V gene TRBV20-1 combines with J gene TRBJ2-3; D is ambiguous. CDR1 DFQATT and CDR2 SNEGSKA come from the germline V gene (reference sequence). The CDR3 contains 12 residues. With 6 bases removed from V and 4 bases from J, the gap between germline ends came to 11 bases. The CDR3 region has the DNA TGCAGTGCCATCGTCTCGGCAGATACGCAGTATTTT. It encodes CSAIVSADTQYF.

The chain uses TRBV6-1 and TRBJ1-1, with D unresolved. V lost 5 bases, J lost 8 bases, and 15 bases lay in between. The CDR3 is made up of 13 amino acids. The germline V gene has CDR1 MNHNS and CDR2 SASEGT. CDR3 loop: CASSIFSSDEAFF. For the CDR3, the DNA is TGTGCCAGCAGTATATTCAGCTCCGACGAAGCTTTCTTT.

The chain links TRBV29-1 to TRBJ2-1; D might be TRBD1 or TRBD2, each matching 6 bases. This CDR3 region has 12 residues. V was trimmed by 5 bases and J by 13 bases, leaving 18 bases between them. CDR1 SQVTM and CDR2 ANQGSEA come from the germline V gene. This CDR3 reads CSVTEGDSIQFF. The CDR3 DNA sequence: TGCAGCGTTACTGAGGGGGACTCCATCCAGTTCTTC.

Regarding this clonotype: A read error may explain this, as a much larger clone is one base away. CDR3 region: CASSAPGTLGSPPHF. CDR3 bases: TGTGCCAGCAGCGCACCCGGGACGCTAGGGTCACCCCCCCACTTT. The V gene is TRBV7-9, the J gene TRBJ1-6, with D perhaps matching TRBD1 (5 bases). Germline V gene data show CDR1 as SEHNR and CDR2 as FQNEAQ (reference sequence). The CDR3 covers 15 residues.

In this sample, this clonotype turned up many times. The chain links TRBV9 to TRBJ2-1; D is uncertain. The germline V and J ends were trimmed by 7 bases and 4 bases, with 6 bases remaining between them. This CDR3 spans 11 amino acids. CDR1 SGDLS and CDR2 YYNGEE come from the germline V gene. In DNA form, the CDR3 reads TGTGCCAGCGGCCAATACAATGAGCAGTTCTTC. As protein: CASGQYNEQFF. The variable domain in full, with the rest retrieved from reference TRBV9 and TRBJ2-1, is DSGVTQTPKHLITATGQRVTLRCSPRSGDLSVYWYQQSLDQGLQFLIQYYNGEERAKGNILERFSAQQFPDLHSELNLSSLELGDSALYFCASGQYNEQFFGPGTRLTVL.

The chain recombines TRBV6-2 or TRBV6-3 with TRBJ1-1; D not resolved. With 2 bases removed from V and 4 bases from J, the gap between germline ends came to 11 bases. Looked up from germline, CDR1 is MNHEY and CDR2 is SVGEGT. The CDR3 is made up of 14 amino acids. CDR3 amino acids: CASSYQRFGTEAFF. CDR3 DNA sequence: TGTGCCAGCAGTTACCAAAGGTTCGGCACTGAAGCTTTCTTT.

In this sample, this clonotype turned up a few times. V is TRBV7-2 and J is TRBJ2-1; 15 positions match TRBD2. V trimming: 4 bases; J trimming: 9 bases; junction bases outside the gene matches: 4. The CDR3 has 15 residues. Germline V gene data show CDR1 as SGHTA and CDR2 as FQGNSA. CDR3 nucleotide sequence: TGTGCCAGCAGCTCGGGACTAGCGGGAGGCACTGAGCAGTTCTTC. Protein: CASSSGLAGGTEQFF.

This chain connects TRBV20-1 to TRBJ2-1, with 11 bases fitting TRBD2. The V segment lost 0 bases and the J segment 8 bases; nucleotides outside the gene matches: 12. Germline V gene data show CDR1 as DFQATT and CDR2 as SNEGSKA (reference sequence). The CDR3 runs 17 residues. The DNA for the CDR3 is TGCAGTGCTAGAGATTTGGCTAGCGGGAGGTTGCGCGATGAGCAGTTCTTC. Protein: CSARDLASGRLRDEQFF.

This clonotype has only a few counts. V gene TRBV5-4 combines with J gene TRBJ1-2, with a possible D match to TRBD1 (5 bases). The CDR3 loop spans 14 amino acids. V was cut by 0 bases and J by 7 bases, with 13 bases left in between. The germline V gene has CDR1 SGHNT and CDR2 YYREEE (reference sequence). The CDR3 DNA reads as TGTGCCAGCAGCTTGGGGACACCCAGTCCTGGCTACACCTTC. It translates to CASSLGTPSPGYTF.

The chain recombines TRBV4-2 with TRBJ2-3; a possible D gene is TRBD1 (6 bases). The germline CDR1 and CDR2 sequences are LGHNA and YNFKEQ. V was shortened by 0 bases and J by 4 bases, with 20 bases between the two germline ends. The CDR3 length is 18 residues. In DNA, the CDR3 is TGTGCCAGCAGCCAAGATCTCCCCCGGCAGGGGCTCGCAGATACGCAGTATTTT. This translates into CASSQDLPRQGLADTQYF.

J is TRBJ2-1 and V is TRBV6-5, with 7 positions matching TRBD1. The J segment lost 1 base and the V segment lost 5 bases, leaving 8 bases of the junction unmatched. Germline assignment: CDR1 MNHEY and CDR2 SVGAGI. This CDR3 is 16 amino acids long. This chain's CDR3 is CASSRPNRGSYNEQFF. The CDR3 DNA reads TGTGCCAGCAGTCGCCCCAACAGGGGTTCCTACAATGAGCAGTTCTTC.

This clonotype was found many times. The gene calls are TRBV5-6 and TRBJ2-5; 10 positions match TRBD2. Germline loops: CDR1 SGHDT, CDR2 YYEEEE. This CDR3 has 15 residues. J lost 5 bases, V lost 2 bases, and 6 bases had no gene match. For the CDR3, the DNA is TGTGCCAGCAGCTTTAGAGCGGGGGGGCTTGAGACCCAGTACTTC. It specifies CASSFRAGGLETQYF.

This chain links TRBV12-3 or TRBV12-4 with TRBJ2-1, with D perhaps matching TRBD2 (6 bases). This CDR3 contains 15 residues. V lost 3 bases, J lost 8 bases, and 17 bases lay in between. Written as DNA, the CDR3 is TGTGCCAGCAGTTTGCGGGAAATGTTGCAGGATGAGCAGTTCTTC. This translates into CASSLREMLQDEQFF.

V usage is TRBV6-1 and J usage is TRBJ2-2, with TRBD1 matching over 8 bases. With 2 bases clipped from V and 1 base from J, the junction kept 3 bases outside the gene matches. Germline loops: CDR1 MNHNS, CDR2 SASEGT. This CDR3 is 16 amino acids long. As DNA, the CDR3 is TGTGCCAGCAGTGAATTCGGACAGGGGAACACCGGGGAGCTGTTTTTT. Amino acids: CASSEFGQGNTGELFF.

This chain joins TRBV20-1 and TRBJ1-1; unclear D gene. The germline gives CDR1 DFQATT, CDR2 SNEGSKA (reference sequence). Trimming pared 3 bases from V and 1 base from J, leaving 9 bases between. There are 13 residues in the CDR3. The CDR3 DNA is TGCAGTGCTAGGACCCAGTCGAACACTGAAGCTTTCTTT. This encodes CSARTQSNTEAFF.

The chain links TRBV20-1 to TRBJ2-1; D gene ambiguous. The CDR3 runs to 10 residues. The germline CDR1 and CDR2 sequences are DFQATT and SNEGSKA (reference sequence). The V gene lost 5 bases and the J gene lost 7 bases, with 6 bases spanning the gap. CDR3: CSALWNEQFF. CDR3 nucleotides: TGCAGTGCTCTTTGGAATGAGCAGTTCTTC.